A single T cell receptor (beta chain) is shown here with its context. The antigen remains unidentified. This sample is part of a study of CD8 T cells in ankylosing spondylitis. The CDR3 extends over 15 amino acids. V was clipped by 4 bases and J by 6 bases, with 16 bases between them. Germline values: CDR1 SGHTA, CDR2 FQGNSA. General study findings and limits: Blood from ankylosing spondylitis patients appeared to carry a characteristic roughly 8-variant TCR beta motif.

Quantitative barcoded 5'-RACE was used to prepare TCR beta libraries. TCRdb passed the 5' RACE reads through MiXCR, listing each CDR3 protein once. Of 390,000 or so distinct CDR3 sequences in the sample, more than 20% were seen once. V usage is TRBV7-2 and J usage is TRBJ2-1; possible D gene TRBD2, 6 bases. This sequence originates from a male donor with ankylosing spondylitis. Sequenced input: blood, either unsorted or a sorted T cell fraction (not recorded which). The CDR3 nucleotides read TGTGCCAGCAGCTCCCCTAGCGAGAATCTCAATGAGCAGTTCTTC. Translated, it gives CASSSPSENLNEQFF.